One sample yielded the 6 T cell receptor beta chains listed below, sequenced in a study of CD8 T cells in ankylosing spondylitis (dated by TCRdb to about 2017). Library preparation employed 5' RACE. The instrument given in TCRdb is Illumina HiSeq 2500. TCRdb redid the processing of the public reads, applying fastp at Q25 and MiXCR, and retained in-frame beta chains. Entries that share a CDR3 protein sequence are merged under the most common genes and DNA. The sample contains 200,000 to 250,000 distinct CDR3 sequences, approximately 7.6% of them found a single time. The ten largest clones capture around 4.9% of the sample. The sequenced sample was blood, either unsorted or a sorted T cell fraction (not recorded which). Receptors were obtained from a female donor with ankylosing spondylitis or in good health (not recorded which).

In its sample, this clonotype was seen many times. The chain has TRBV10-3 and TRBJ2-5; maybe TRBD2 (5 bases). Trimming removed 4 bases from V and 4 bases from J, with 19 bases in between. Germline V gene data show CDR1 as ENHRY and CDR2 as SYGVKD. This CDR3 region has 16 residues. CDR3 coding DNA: TGTGCCATCAGTGCCCTCTTTGACACCGGAGGAGAGACCCAGTACTTC. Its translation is CAISALFDTGGETQYF.

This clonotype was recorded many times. The CDR3 region has the DNA TGCAGTGCTAGAGATATGCGGGACAGCCAAGAGACCCAGTACTTC. Translating it yields CSARDMRDSQETQYF. The rearrangement joins TRBV20-1 to TRBJ2-5, with a tentative D call TRBD1 (7 bases). The CDR3 is made up of 15 amino acids. V lost 0 bases to trimming and J lost 1 base, with 12 bases between them. Germline V gene data show CDR1 as DFQATT and CDR2 as SNEGSKA (reference sequence).

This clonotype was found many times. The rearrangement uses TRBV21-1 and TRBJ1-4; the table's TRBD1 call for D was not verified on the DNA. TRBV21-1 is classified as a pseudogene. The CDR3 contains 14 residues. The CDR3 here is CASSKQDRNEKLFF. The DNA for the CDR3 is TGTGCCAGCAGCAAACAAGACAGGAATGAAAAACTGTTTTTT.

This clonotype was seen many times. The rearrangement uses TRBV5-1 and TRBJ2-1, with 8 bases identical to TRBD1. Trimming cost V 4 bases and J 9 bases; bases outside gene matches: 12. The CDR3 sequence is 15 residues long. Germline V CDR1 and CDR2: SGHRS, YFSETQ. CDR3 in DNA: TGCGCCAGCAGCGAAGGACAGGGACCACAATTTGAGCAGTTCTTC. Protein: CASSEGQGPQFEQFF.

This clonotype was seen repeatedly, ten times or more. The chain's CDR3 is CSGVALRTDTQYF. CDR3 sequence (DNA): TGCAGTGGTGTAGCGCTGAGGACAGATACGCAGTATTTT. The V and J genes are TRBV20-1 and TRBJ2-3; TRBD2 might be the D (5 bases). From germline, CDR1 is DFQATT and CDR2 SNEGSKA (reference sequence). This CDR3 is built from 13 residues. With 7 bases removed from V and 3 bases from J, the gap between germline ends came to 14 bases.

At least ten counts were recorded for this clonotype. The CDR3 coding sequence is TGTGCCAGCAGCGGTGACAGGGGTGCCGGGGAGCTGTTTTTT. It specifies CASSGDRGAGELFF. The V gene is TRBV5-6, the J gene TRBJ2-2; 8 bases align to TRBD1. Losses at the gene ends were 4 bases for V and 6 bases for J; bases not matched to a gene: 5. The germline V gene encodes CDR1 SGHDT and CDR2 YYEEEE. The CDR3 contains 14 residues.